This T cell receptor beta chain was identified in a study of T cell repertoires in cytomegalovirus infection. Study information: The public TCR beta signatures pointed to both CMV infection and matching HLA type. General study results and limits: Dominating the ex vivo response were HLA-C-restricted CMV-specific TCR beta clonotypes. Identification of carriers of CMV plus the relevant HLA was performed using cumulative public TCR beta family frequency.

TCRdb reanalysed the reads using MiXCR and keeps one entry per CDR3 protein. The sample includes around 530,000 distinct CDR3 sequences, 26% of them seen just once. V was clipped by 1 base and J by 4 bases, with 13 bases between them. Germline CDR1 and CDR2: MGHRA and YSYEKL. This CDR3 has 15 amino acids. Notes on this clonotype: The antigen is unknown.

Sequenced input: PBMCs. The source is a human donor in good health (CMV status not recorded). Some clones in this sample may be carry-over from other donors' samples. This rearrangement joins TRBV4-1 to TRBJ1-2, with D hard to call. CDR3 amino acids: CASSQVQISIYGYTF. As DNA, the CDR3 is TGCGCCAGCAGCCAAGTTCAGATATCAATCTATGGCTACACCTTC.